This T cell receptor beta chain stems from a study of blood T cells in healthy people across ages. As concerns this clonotype: Its antigen is unknown.

Primers used in a second PCR of about 7 to 11 cycles were a sample-barcoded 5' primer and a J-beta primer mix. TCRdb fed the 5' RACE reads into MiXCR, producing one record per CDR3 protein. The sample includes 1.6 million or so distinct CDR3 sequences, about 31% of them seen just once. The germline V gene has CDR1 DFQATT and CDR2 SNEGSKA (reference sequence). The V and J ends lost 2 bases and 5 bases respectively, with 15 bases between them. The CDR3 runs to 14 residues. Study-wide results and caveats: A strong correlation was seen between TCR beta diversity and naive T cell percentage.

The chain carries TRBV20-1 and TRBJ1-2; tentatively, D is TRBD1 (5 bases). The receptor was isolated from a woman in her twenties or thirties in good health. The sample consisted of blood. Here the CDR3 reads CSARKGTAIYGYTF. Written as DNA, the CDR3 is TGCAGTGCTAGAAAAGGGACGGCGATTTATGGCTACACCTTC.